This T cell receptor beta chain was sequenced for a study of Graves' ophthalmopathy and Graves' hyperthyroidism. This clonotype was detected only a few times. Its specificity is not known. The authors amplified TCR beta CDR3 regions from RNA transcripts. RT-PCR in the first round used HTBI primers; a second-round multiplex PCR followed. MiXCR, applied by TCRdb to the multiplex PCR reads, yields one record per CDR3 protein. This table has about 210,000 distinct CDR3 sequences, roughly 27% appearing once. For donors with ophthalmopathy, the disease showed moderate-to-severe activity, reached CAS ≥3 and NOSPECS ≥4, and had lasted under 3 months. Enrollment excluded any patients with other autoimmune diseases, uncontrolled infections, pregnancy or lactation. Study-wide results and limits: The study's model predicted ophthalmopathy progression at about 68% sensitivity and about 72% specificity. Clonotypes were expanded in thyroid at above 0.001 frequency, and most also appeared in blood.

This TCR came from a man aged 50-59 years with Graves' ophthalmopathy. The specimen sequenced was peripheral blood.

The CDR3 nucleotides read TGTACCCGATCGGGCCTAGCCTTCGACGAGCAGTACTTC. Protein product: CTRSGLAFDEQYF. The rearrangement links TRBV6-2 or TRBV6-3 to TRBJ2-7; weak D call: TRBD2 (5 bases). The CDR3 consists of 13 residues. Germline V lookup: CDR1 MNHEY, CDR2 SVGEGT.